Listed below are T cell receptor beta chains from one sample, sequenced in a study of PD-1 blockade in classical Hodgkin lymphoma. The table came from immunoSEQ multiplex PCR; TCRdb's copy has only in-frame clones and leaves some out. The sample comprises 13,000 or so clones, around four fifths of which are singletons, and around 25% rests with the top ten. The starting material was peripheral blood mononuclear cells (PBMCs), obtained at baseline. The receptors here all came from a human donor with classical Hodgkin lymphoma. Each CDR3 is given with its conserved first and last residue. D genes are given only for firm matches. For some rows the clone size is stated as once, few or many, or as a class when expanded; others skip it.

size: .
D: TRBD1
V: TRBV19
J: TRBJ2-1
CDR3: CASSTTGGNNEQFF
DNA: TGTGCCAGTAGTACGACAGGGGGCAACAATGAGCAGTTCTTC

size: .
D: .
V: TRBV11-2
J: TRBJ1-1
CDR3: CASGWRNTEAFF
DNA: TGTGCCAGTGGTTGGAGGAACACTGAAGCTTTCTTT

size: .
D: .
V: TRBV5-6
J: TRBJ1-1
CDR3: CASSFSGYTEAFF
DNA: TGTGCCAGCAGCTTTTCAGGGTACACTGAAGCTTTCTTT

size: once
D: TRBD2
V: TRBV6-4
J: TRBJ2-1
CDR3: CASSAKRGGRNEQFF
DNA: TGTGCCAGCAGTGCAAAGCGGGGGGGCCGGAATGAGCAGTTCTTC

size: .
D: TRBD2
V: TRBV5-1
J: TRBJ2-3
CDR3: CASSLTLAGVTDTQYF
DNA: TGCGCCAGCAGCTTGACCTTAGCGGGAGTCACAGATACGCAGTATTTT

size: .
D: TRBD1
V: TRBV28
J: TRBJ1-1
CDR3: CASSLDRVMNTEAFF
DNA: TGTGCCAGCAGTTTAGACAGGGTCATGAACACTGAAGCTTTCTTT

size: .
D: TRBD2
V: TRBV28
J: TRBJ2-3
CDR3: CASSSQSGGLNTQYF
DNA: TGTGCCAGCAGCTCCCAATCGGGGGGGCTAAATACGCAGTATTTT

size: few
D: TRBD2
V: TRBV7-9
J: TRBJ2-2
CDR3: CASSLAPSGYTGELFF
DNA: TGTGCCAGCAGCTTAGCGCCTAGCGGCTACACCGGGGAGCTGTTTTTT

size: .
D: .
V: TRBV7-6
J: TRBJ2-3
CDR3: CASSRGHTDTQYF
DNA: TGTGCCAGCAGCCGAGGACACACAGATACGCAGTATTTT

size: .
D: .
V: TRBV11-3
J: TRBJ1-1
CDR3: CASTLDSNTEAFF
DNA: TGTGCCAGCACCTTAGATTCGAACACTGAAGCTTTCTTT

size: .
D: .
V: TRBV19
J: TRBJ1-3
CDR3: CASMNKQRGNTIYF
DNA: TGTGCCAGTATGAACAAACAAAGGGGAAACACCATATATTTT

size: .
D: .
V: TRBV12-5
J: TRBJ2-7
CDR3: CASGTNYEQYF
DNA: TGTGCTAGTGGTACAAACTACGAGCAGTACTTC

size: .
D: .
V: TRBV19
J: TRBJ1-1
CDR3: CASWTAMNTEAFF
DNA: TGTGCCAGTTGGACAGCGATGAACACTGAAGCTTTCTTT

size: medium-sized
D: TRBD1
V: TRBV25-1
J: TRBJ1-6
CDR3: CASSESLSRDSYNVHF
DNA: TGTGCCAGCAGTGAATCCCTCAGCCGGGACAGCTATAATGTGCACTTT

size: few
D: .
V: TRBV5-6
J: TRBJ2-6
CDR3: CASSLDPLGPGANVLTF
DNA: TGTGCCAGCAGCCTCGATCCGCTGGGGCCTGGGGCCAACGTCCTGACTTTC

size: few
D: TRBD1
V: TRBV19
J: TRBJ1-2
CDR3: CASNPDRGSGGYTF
DNA: TGTGCCAGTAACCCGGACAGGGGTAGTGGCGGCTACACCTTC